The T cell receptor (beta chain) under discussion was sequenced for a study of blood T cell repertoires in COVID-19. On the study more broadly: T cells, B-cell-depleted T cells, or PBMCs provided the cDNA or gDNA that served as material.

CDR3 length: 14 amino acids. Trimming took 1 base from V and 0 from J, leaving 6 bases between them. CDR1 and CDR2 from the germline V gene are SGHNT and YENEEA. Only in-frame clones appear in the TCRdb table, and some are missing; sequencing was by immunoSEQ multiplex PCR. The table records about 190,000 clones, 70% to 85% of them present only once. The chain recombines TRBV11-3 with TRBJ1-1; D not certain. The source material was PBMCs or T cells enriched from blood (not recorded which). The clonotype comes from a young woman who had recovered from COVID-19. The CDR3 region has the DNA TGTGCCAGCAGCTTAGGCGGGGTGAACACTGAAGCTTTCTTT. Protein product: CASSLGGVNTEAFF.